This T cell receptor (beta chain) was recovered during a study of shared clonotypes between healthy human individuals (dated by TCRdb to 2018 to 2021). Concerning the study at large: A couple of women and a few men aged 18 to 49 years were included in the cohort. Libraries were prepared and TCR repertoires were sequenced by different laboratories using diverse techniques, in order to increase sequencing depth and limit assay-specific biases. To estimate repertoire size and how much clonotypes are shared between individuals, the study performed deep sequencing of blood TCR repertoires from about five healthy adults. Between about 0.9 and 9 billion PBMCs per donor were obtained by leukapheresis.

Comments on this clone: The antigen it binds to is not known. Base quality data are lacking; no much larger clone is found one base away.

The donors were healthy, HIV-negative adults with no recently reported acute infections or vaccinations. Only Caucasian adults living in Nashville, Tennessee, USA were represented among the donors. For unsorted samples, approximately 89 million PBMCs were counted, and genomic DNA was extracted using the QIAamp DNA Blood Mini kit. After blood collection by leukapheresis, PBMCs were isolated using Ficoll-Histopaque density gradient centrifugation and then cryopreserved in the vapor phase of liquid nitrogen. TCR CDR3 regions were amplified from genomic DNA by multiplex PCR using the deep immunoSEQ assay. For each cell subset, the extracted genomic DNA was distributed evenly across all wells of several immunoSEQ 96-well plates, and each plate served as one replicate. Each replicate PCR for unsorted PBMC received roughly 300 ng genomic DNA, equal to 25,000 to 35,000 T cell genomes. Genomic DNA from unsorted PBMC was sequenced over ten immunoSEQ deep assay plates. Purified libraries were measured with a Qubit 3.0 fluorometer, size-checked on a Bioanalyzer 2100, and measured again with the KAPA Library Quantification kit. Every immunoSEQ 96-well plate was sequenced on a separate single-read 150-cycle Illumina NextSeq 550 flow cell. The original methods were these. The immunoSEQ output contained only junctional sequences without quality scores, so filtering could not match that applied to full-length reads. To assign V/J genes and CDR3, sequences were annotated using PyIR, a Python wrapper for IgBLAST v1.9, with IMGT germline references. Reads were filtered out if the reads had weak V/J assignments (E-value above 1e-6), no CDR3, stop codons, out-of-frame junctions, or ambiguous translated residues. V3J clonotypes were defined as sequences sharing an identical inferred V gene, J gene, and CDR3 amino acid sequence. The percentage overlap between two repertoires was calculated by dividing the number of shared unique clonotypes by the size of the smaller repertoire. RTK rarefaction, the Chao1 estimator, and Recon v2.1 estimates of unobserved clonotypes were used to assess repertoire richness. Not all clones reach the TCRdb copy of this immuneACCESS table, which keeps in-frame sequences only. Checked studies attribute under half of the gap to unresolved V genes and leave the rest unexplained. The V and J calls and clone size are taken from that table; D and trimming were inferred from the DNA. Within this sample are about 510,000 clones, with 60% to 85% of them counted one time only. The ten biggest clones cover about an eighth of the sample.

Points the paper makes about the study in general: Only blood was sampled, and tissue TCR repertoires likely differ from those in blood. Pairwise subsampling indicated that sequencing depth was expected to affect the degree of clonotype sharing among donors. Because the study included a small number of donors, the genetic and exposure-history diversity represented was limited.

From cysteine to phenylalanine, the CDR3 is 14 amino acids long. Just the 42-base CDR3 DNA is kept, in frame starting at base 1. This receptor was obtained from a woman between 35 and 50 years old in good health. Some clones in this sample may be carry-over from other donors' samples. The sequencing input was PBMCs. The sequence is built from TRBV1 and TRBJ2-5. TRBV1 is termed a pseudogene. The CDR3 sequence is CTSTLSRPQETQYF. The DNA reads as follows: TGCACCAGCACCCTCAGTAGGCCCCAAGAGACCCAGTACTTC.